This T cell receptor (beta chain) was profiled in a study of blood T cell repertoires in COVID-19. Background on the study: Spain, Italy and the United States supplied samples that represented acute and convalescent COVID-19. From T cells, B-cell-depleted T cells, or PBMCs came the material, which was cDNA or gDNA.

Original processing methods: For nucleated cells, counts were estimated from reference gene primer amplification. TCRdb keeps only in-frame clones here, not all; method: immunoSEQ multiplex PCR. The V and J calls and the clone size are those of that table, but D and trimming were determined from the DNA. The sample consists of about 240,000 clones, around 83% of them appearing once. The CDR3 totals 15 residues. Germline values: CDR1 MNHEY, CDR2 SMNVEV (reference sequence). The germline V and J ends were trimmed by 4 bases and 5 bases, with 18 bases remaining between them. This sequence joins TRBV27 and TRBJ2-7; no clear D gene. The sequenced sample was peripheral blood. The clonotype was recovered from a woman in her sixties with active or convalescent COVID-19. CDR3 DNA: TGTGCCAGCAGTTCCCAGAGGATACCATATAACGAGCAGTACTTC. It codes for CASSSQRIPYNEQYF.